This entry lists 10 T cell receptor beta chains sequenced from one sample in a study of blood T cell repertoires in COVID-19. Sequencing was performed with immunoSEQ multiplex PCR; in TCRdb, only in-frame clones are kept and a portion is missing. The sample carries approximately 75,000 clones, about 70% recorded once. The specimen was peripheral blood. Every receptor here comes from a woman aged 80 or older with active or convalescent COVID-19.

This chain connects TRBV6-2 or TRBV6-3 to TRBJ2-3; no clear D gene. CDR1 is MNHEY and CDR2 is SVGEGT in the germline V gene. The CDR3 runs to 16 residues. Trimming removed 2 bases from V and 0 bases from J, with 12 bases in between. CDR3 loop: CASSYEVLSSTDTQYF. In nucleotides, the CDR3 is TGTGCCAGCAGTTACGAGGTACTATCTAGCACAGATACGCAGTATTTT.

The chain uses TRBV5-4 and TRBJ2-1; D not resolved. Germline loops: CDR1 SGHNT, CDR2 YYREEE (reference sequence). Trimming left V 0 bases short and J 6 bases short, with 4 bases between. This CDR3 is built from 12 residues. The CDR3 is CASSLGVNEQFF. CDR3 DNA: TGTGCCAGCAGCTTGGGCGTCAATGAGCAGTTCTTC. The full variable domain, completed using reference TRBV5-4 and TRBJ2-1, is ETGVTQSPTHLIKTRGQQVTLRCSSQSGHNTVSWYQQALGQGPQFIFQYYREEENGRGNFPPRFSGLQFPNYSSELNVNALELDDSALYLCASSLGVNEQFFGPGTRLTVL.

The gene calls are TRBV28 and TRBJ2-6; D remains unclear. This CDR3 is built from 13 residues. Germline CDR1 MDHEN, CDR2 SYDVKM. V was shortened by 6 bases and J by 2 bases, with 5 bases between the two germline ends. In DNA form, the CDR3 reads TGTGCCAGCAGGTTTACTGGGGCCAACGTCCTGACTTTC. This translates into CASRFTGANVLTF.

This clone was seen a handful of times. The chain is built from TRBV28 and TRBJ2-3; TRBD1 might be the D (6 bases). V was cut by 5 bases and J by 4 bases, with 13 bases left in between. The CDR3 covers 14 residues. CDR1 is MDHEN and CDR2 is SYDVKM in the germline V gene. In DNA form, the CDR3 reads TGTGCCAGCAGTGACCTGGGGGCAGCAGATACGCAGTATTTT. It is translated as CASSDLGAADTQYF.

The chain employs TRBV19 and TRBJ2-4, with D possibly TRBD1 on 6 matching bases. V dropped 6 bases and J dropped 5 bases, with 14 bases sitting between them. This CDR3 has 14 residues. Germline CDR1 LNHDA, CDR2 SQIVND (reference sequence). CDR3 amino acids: CASRVRGVENIQYF. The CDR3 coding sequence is TGTGCCAGTAGAGTCAGGGGAGTGGAAAACATTCAGTACTTC.

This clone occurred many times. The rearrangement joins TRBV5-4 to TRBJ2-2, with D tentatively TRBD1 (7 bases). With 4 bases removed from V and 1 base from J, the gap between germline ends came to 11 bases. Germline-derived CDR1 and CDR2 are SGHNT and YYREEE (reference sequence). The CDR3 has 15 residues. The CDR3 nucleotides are TGTGCCAGCAGCCCGCGGGACAGGAACACCGGGGAGCTGTTTTTT. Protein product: CASSPRDRNTGELFF.

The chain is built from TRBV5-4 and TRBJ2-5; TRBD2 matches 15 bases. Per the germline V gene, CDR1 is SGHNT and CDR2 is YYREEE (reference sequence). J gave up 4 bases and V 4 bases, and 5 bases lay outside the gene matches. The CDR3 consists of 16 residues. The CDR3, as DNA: TGTGCCAGCAGCGCTCGGACTAGCGGGGGGGGAGAGACCCAGTACTTC. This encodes CASSARTSGGGETQYF. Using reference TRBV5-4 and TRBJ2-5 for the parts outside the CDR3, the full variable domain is ETGVTQSPTHLIKTRGQQVTLRCSSQSGHNTVSWYQQALGQGPQFIFQYYREEENGRGNFPPRFSGLQFPNYSSELNVNALELDDSALYLCASSARTSGGGETQYFGPGTRLLVL.

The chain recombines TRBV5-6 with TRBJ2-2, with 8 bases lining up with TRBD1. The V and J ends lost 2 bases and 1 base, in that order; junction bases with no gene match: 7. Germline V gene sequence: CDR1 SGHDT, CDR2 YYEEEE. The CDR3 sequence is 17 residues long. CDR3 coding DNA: TGTGCCAGCAGCTTCTCGACAGGGGTACGGAACACCGGGGAGCTGTTTTTT. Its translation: CASSFSTGVRNTGELFF. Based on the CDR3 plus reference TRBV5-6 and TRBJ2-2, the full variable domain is DAGVTQSPTHLIKTRGQQVTLRCSPKSGHDTVSWYQQALGQGPQFIFQYYEEEERQRGNFPDRFSGHQFPNYSSELNVNALLLGDSALYLCASSFSTGVRNTGELFFGEGSRLTVL.

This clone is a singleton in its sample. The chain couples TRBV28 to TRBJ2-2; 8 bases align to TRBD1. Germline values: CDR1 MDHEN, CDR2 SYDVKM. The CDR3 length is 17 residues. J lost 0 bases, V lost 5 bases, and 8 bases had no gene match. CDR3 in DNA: TGTGCCAGCAGTCGACAGGGGCCCTTCGCGAACACCGGGGAGCTGTTTTTT. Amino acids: CASSRQGPFANTGELFF.

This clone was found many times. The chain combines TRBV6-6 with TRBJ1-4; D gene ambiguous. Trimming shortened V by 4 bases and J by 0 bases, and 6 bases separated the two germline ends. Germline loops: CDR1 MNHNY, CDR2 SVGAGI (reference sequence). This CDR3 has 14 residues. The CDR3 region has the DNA TGTGCCAGCAGTTCCCCAGCAACTAATGAAAAACTGTTTTTT. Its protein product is CASSSPATNEKLFF.